This T cell receptor (beta chain) was sequenced in a study of CD8 T cells in ankylosing spondylitis. TCRdb re-derived calls from the 5' RACE reads in MiXCR, one entry per CDR3 protein. This table has some 130,000 distinct CDR3 sequences, around 13% appearing once. This clonotype was detected many times. Its antigen remains unknown. Broader study findings: One TCR beta motif, made up of several highly homologous variants, appeared characteristic of ankylosing spondylitis blood. Clones linked to disease were reported to show significant enrichment in matched ankylosing spondylitis synovial fluid.

The CDR3 extends over 16 amino acids. V lost 5 bases and J 0 bases, leaving 15 bases between the germline ends. Germline loops: CDR1 SGHTA, CDR2 FQGTGA. This chain connects TRBV7-3 to TRBJ2-3; D gene ambiguous. Sequences were obtained from blood, either unsorted or a sorted T cell fraction (not recorded which). The TCR originated in a female donor with ankylosing spondylitis or in good health (not recorded which). The CDR3 DNA reads as TGTGCCAGCAGCCCCTCTATCGCGGAGAGCACAGATACGCAGTATTTT. Translating it yields CASSPSIAESTDTQYF.